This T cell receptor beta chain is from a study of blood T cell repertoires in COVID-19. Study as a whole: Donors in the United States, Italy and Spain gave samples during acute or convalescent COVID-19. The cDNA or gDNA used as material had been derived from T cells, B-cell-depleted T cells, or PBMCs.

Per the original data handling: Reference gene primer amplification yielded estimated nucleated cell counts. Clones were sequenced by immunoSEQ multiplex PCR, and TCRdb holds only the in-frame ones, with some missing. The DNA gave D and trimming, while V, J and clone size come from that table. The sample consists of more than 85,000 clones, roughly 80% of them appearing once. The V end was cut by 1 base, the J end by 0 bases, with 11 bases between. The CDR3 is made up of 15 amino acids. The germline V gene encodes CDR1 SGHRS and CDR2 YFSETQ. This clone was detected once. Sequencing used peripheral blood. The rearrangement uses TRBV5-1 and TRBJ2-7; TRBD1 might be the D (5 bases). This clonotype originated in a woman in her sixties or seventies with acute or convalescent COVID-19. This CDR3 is CASSLFRDSSYEQYF. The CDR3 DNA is TGCGCCAGCAGCTTGTTCAGGGATAGCTCCTACGAGCAGTACTTC.